The rows below give T cell receptor beta chains drawn from one sample of a study of early T cells in non-severe SARS-CoV-2 infection. A single record per CDR3 protein comes from TCRdb applying MiXCR to the 5' RACE reads. The sample records 20,000 to 25,000 distinct CDR3 sequences, approximately 5% being singletons. Source material: whole blood. All receptors come from an adult who was a healthcare worker with PCR-confirmed SARS-CoV-2 infection or an uninfected control (not recorded which). Each CDR3 is given with its conserved first and last residue.

j_call v_call cdr3_aa
TRBJ2-7 TRBV5-6 CASSLQVYEQYF
TRBJ2-3 TRBV4-3 CASSQDRNTQYF
TRBJ2-7 TRBV6-6 CAEGGNYEQYF
TRBJ2-3 TRBV6-6 CASSFGLLTDTQYF
TRBJ2-7 TRBV5-6 CASSSTRGGQYF
TRBJ2-3 TRBV6-4 CASSDSSRGRDTQYF
TRBJ1-4 TRBV20-1 CSARDRSGGEKLFF
TRBJ2-5 TRBV12-3/TRBV12-4 CASSFGGDGRETQYF
TRBJ2-3 TRBV7-9 CASSQTGTGPRLTQYF
TRBJ2-7 TRBV7-6 CASSHGDKEDEQYF
TRBJ1-5 TRBV28 CASSAMAGNHQPQHF
TRBJ2-7 TRBV20-1 CSAMTGDSHEQYF
TRBJ2-7 TRBV7-6 CASSSREHGEQYF
TRBJ2-5 TRBV7-2 CASVLWIRDTQETQYF
TRBJ1-1 TRBV18 CASSPPNRHTEAFF
TRBJ2-1 TRBV3-1 CASSQELRAGGHSNEQFF
TRBJ2-7 TRBV19 CASTTGTGIYEQYF
TRBJ1-1 TRBV15 CATSRQTNTEAFF
TRBJ2-7 TRBV20-1 CSARGPSSGGVRSYEQYF
TRBJ1-2 TRBV5-4 CASGWKTGNYGYTF
TRBJ2-5 TRBV7-6 CASSLGVGEGEETQYF
TRBJ2-1 TRBV5-1 CASCPGEPYNEQFF
TRBJ1-5 TRBV7-8 CASSLAQNRVNNQPQHF
TRBJ2-7 TRBV30 CAWSLDRSSYEQYF
TRBJ1-1 TRBV19 CASSGGRTEAFF
TRBJ2-5 TRBV4-1 CASSQGISGLEETQYF
TRBJ2-1 TRBV7-8 CASSLTSGGALNEQFF
TRBJ1-2 TRBV7-2 CASGPPEGYGYTF
TRBJ2-3 TRBV5-8 CASSFPGVEGTDTQYF
TRBJ2-3 TRBV3-1 CASSHLTGWADTQYF
TRBJ1-4 TRBV6-2/TRBV6-3 CASSYGAANEKLFF
TRBJ2-1 TRBV7-3 CASRTGGPYNEQFF
TRBJ2-5 TRBV4-3 CASSQGTRVPQETQYF
TRBJ2-3 TRBV10-1 CASSELPGASYTDTQYF
TRBJ2-3 TRBV7-8 CASSLVAGAGTDTQYF
TRBJ1-4 TRBV2 CASSEDRGNEKLFF
TRBJ2-2 TRBV7-2 CASTHEYTGELFF
TRBJ1-4 TRBV25-1 CASSGDRGDEKLFF
TRBJ1-2 TRBV27 CASSFKGEGYTF
TRBJ2-7 TRBV5-1 CASTPGSLGEQYF
TRBJ2-1 TRBV24-1 CATSNEQFF
TRBJ2-1 TRBV6-1 CASSGASGAHNEQFF
TRBJ1-1 TRBV29-1 CSVEDRDSQVARKVTEAFF
TRBJ1-4 TRBV11-2 CASSLNTGFRDEKLFF
TRBJ1-2 TRBV20-1 CSAASTGYGYTF
TRBJ1-1 TRBV12-3/TRBV12-4 CASAVITEAFF
TRBJ2-3 TRBV3-1 CASSQWDRDTQYF
TRBJ2-3 TRBV11-2 CASSLLLGGSTDTQYF
TRBJ2-3 TRBV5-1 CASSWTPSGGQRGTDTQYF
TRBJ2-7 TRBV4-3 CASSQVRGPYEQYF
TRBJ1-1 TRBV6-6 CASSYQDSEAFF
TRBJ2-2 TRBV4-3 CASSQGQVTGELFF
TRBJ1-1 TRBV20-1 CSFRRGESTEAFF
TRBJ2-3 TRBV15 CATSPGTSGGANTQYF
TRBJ2-2 TRBV24-1 CATSGVQAGELFF
TRBJ2-7 TRBV9 CASSVGVLNYEQYF
TRBJ2-5 TRBV5-4 CASSGAGASQETQYF
TRBJ1-5 TRBV11-2 CASSLDLGGGQPQHF
TRBJ2-1 TRBV6-2/TRBV6-3 CAGNVGGPYNEQFF